These 17 T cell receptor beta chains came from one sample sequenced in a study of radiation and T cells in renal cell carcinoma. Time point given: baseline pretreatment blood. Treatment in this sample: 15 Gy SBRT to primary tumor, nephrectomy 4 weeks later. The protocol was immunoSEQ multiplex PCR, while the TCRdb copy is restricted to in-frame clones and leaves out a portion. The sample lists just over 95,000 clones; approximately 86% were seen once. The starting material was blood, obtained from a patient whose treatment included radiotherapy and nephrectomy. The origin of the receptors is a middle-aged man with renal cell carcinoma.

This clone was picked up a small number of times. CDR3 in DNA: TGTGCCAGTAGAGCTAGGACAGGGAAGACTGAAGCTTTCTTT. This translates into CASRARTGKTEAFF. The chain is built from TRBV19 and TRBJ1-1, with 8 nucleotides matching TRBD1. Germline CDR1 is LNHDA and CDR2 is SQIVND (reference sequence). Germline trimming cut 6 bases from V and 5 bases from J; bases unmatched to any gene: 8. The CDR3 is 14 amino acids. The variable domain in full, with the rest retrieved from reference TRBV19 and TRBJ1-1, is DGGITQSPKYLFRKEGQNVTLSCEQNLNHDAMYWYRQDPGQGLRLIYYSQIVNDFQKGDIAEGYSVSREKKESFPLTVTSAQKNPTAFYLCASRARTGKTEAFFGQGTRLTVV.

This chain connects TRBV5-4 to TRBJ2-1, with TRBD2 matching over 11 bases. Looked up from germline, CDR1 is SGHNT and CDR2 is YYREEE (reference sequence). The J segment lost 6 bases and the V segment lost 0 bases, leaving 2 bases of the junction unmatched. The CDR3 loop spans 15 amino acids. CDR3 in DNA: TGTGCCAGCAGCTTGGACCTAGCGGGGGGCAATGAGCAGTTCTTC. Translating it yields CASSLDLAGGNEQFF.

V is TRBV28 and J is TRBJ1-1, with a tentative D call TRBD1 (6 bases). Germline values: CDR1 MDHEN, CDR2 SYDVKM. This CDR3 is built from 14 residues. The V end was cut by 3 bases, the J end by 6 bases, with 14 bases between. As DNA, the CDR3 is TGTGCCAGCAGTTTCACCAGGGGATCAGCTGAAGCTTTCTTT. Residues: CASSFTRGSAEAFF.

The rearrangement joins TRBV7-6 to TRBJ2-7; 11 bases map to TRBD2. Germline lookup yields CDR1 SGHVS and CDR2 FNYEAQ. The CDR3 totals 16 residues. The V and J ends lost 3 bases and 1 base, in that order; junction bases with no gene match: 5. The CDR3 nucleotides read TGTGCCAGCAGCTTGGGGGGACTAGCGGCTTCCTACGAGCAGTACTTC. This sequence encodes CASSLGGLAASYEQYF.

The chain carries TRBV11-3 and TRBJ2-5; D is possibly TRBD2 (6 bases). The length of the CDR3 is 14 residues. V lost 5 bases and J lost 5, with 15 bases in between. Germline CDR1 SGHNT, CDR2 YENEEA. The CDR3 spells CASSPSGGRETQYF. The CDR3 bases are TGTGCCAGCAGCCCCTCCGGGGGTCGGGAGACCCAGTACTTC.

The chain employs TRBV6-6 and TRBJ1-2; D is perhaps TRBD1 (5 bases). Germline lookup yields CDR1 MNHNY and CDR2 SVGAGI (reference sequence). The V end was cut by 4 bases, the J end by 1 base, with 10 bases between. The CDR3 is 14 residues long. The CDR3 spells CASSFGAGNYGYTF. As DNA, the CDR3 is TGTGCCAGCAGTTTTGGGGCGGGTAACTATGGCTACACCTTC.

The genes are TRBV10-1 and TRBJ2-1, with 7 bases aligning to TRBD2. The V gene end was trimmed by 3 bases and the J gene end by 6 bases; junction bases not matched to a gene: 8. The CDR3 has 15 residues. Germline loops: CDR1 WNHNN, CDR2 SYGVQD (reference sequence). CDR3 sequence reads: CASSDPAGVGNEQFF. CDR3 coding DNA: TGCGCCAGCAGTGATCCGGCGGGAGTAGGCAATGAGCAGTTCTTC.

This sequence joins TRBV4-1 and TRBJ2-4, with D possibly being TRBD1 or TRBD2 (6 bases each). V was trimmed by 4 bases and J by 8 bases, leaving 21 bases between them. The CDR3 sequence is 16 residues long. CDR1 MGHRA and CDR2 YSYEKL come from the germline V gene. In DNA form, the CDR3 reads TGCGCCAGCAGCCGATGGCGGGACTCCGAGGGGGACATTCAGTACTTC. Translating gives CASSRWRDSEGDIQYF.

The chain uses TRBV18 and TRBJ1-5; D is unresolved. Trimming stripped 2 bases from V and 0 bases from J, with 8 bases between. The CDR3 totals 15 residues. CDR1 is KGHSH and CDR2 is LQKENI in the germline V gene. CDR3 residues: CASSPMGNSNQPQHF. Here the CDR3 DNA reads TGTGCCAGCTCACCAATGGGGAATAGCAATCAGCCCCAGCATTTT.

The J gene is TRBJ2-5, the V gene TRBV7-2, with D perhaps TRBD1 or TRBD2 (5 bases each). The CDR3 is 15 residues long. Looked up from germline, CDR1 is SGHTA and CDR2 is FQGNSA. V was trimmed by 4 bases and J by 5 bases, leaving 17 bases between them. CDR3 sequence: CASSSGGVGPETQYF. The CDR3 region has the DNA TGTGCCAGCAGCTCCGGAGGCGTGGGGCCGGAGACCCAGTACTTC.

This chain links TRBV7-9 with TRBJ2-7; a weak D match, TRBD2 (6 bases). The V end lost 5 bases, the J end lost 6 bases, and 20 bases lay between the germline ends. Germline values: CDR1 SEHNR, CDR2 FQNEAQ (reference sequence). The CDR3 length is 15 residues. CDR3 DNA sequence: TGTGCCAGCAGCCCGTCTGGAGGGCCCGGGGTCGAGCAGTACTTC. Translation gives CASSPSGGPGVEQYF.

The CDR3 DNA sequence: TGTGCCAGCAGCCCCGGGGGGGGCCCAGATACGCAGTATTTT. Translation gives CASSPGGGPDTQYF. This chain joins TRBV9 and TRBJ2-3; 8 positions match TRBD2. This CDR3 is 14 amino acids long. The germline V gene has CDR1 SGDLS and CDR2 YYNGEE. V was pared by 4 bases and J by 4 bases, with 5 bases of the junction left unmatched.

The chain carries TRBV5-1 and TRBJ2-3; 11 bases match TRBD2. J lost 5 bases, V lost 0 bases, and 5 bases had no gene match. From germline, CDR1 is SGHRS and CDR2 YFSETQ. The length of the CDR3 is 16 residues. The DNA for the CDR3 is TGCGCCAGCAGCTTGGCTATGACTAGCGGGGAAGATACGCAGTATTTT. Residues: CASSLAMTSGEDTQYF. Using reference TRBV5-1 and TRBJ2-3 for the parts outside the CDR3, the full variable domain is KAGVTQTPRYLIKTRGQQVTLSCSPISGHRSVSWYQQTPGQGLQFLFEYFSETQRNKGNFPGRFSGRQFSNSRSEMNVSTLELGDSALYLCASSLAMTSGEDTQYFGPGTRLTVL.

For the CDR3, the DNA is TGCGCCAGCAGCCATCCTCAGGGGGTCTCCCCTGAAGCTTTCTTT. Its protein product is CASSHPQGVSPEAFF. This chain links TRBV4-1 with TRBJ1-1; 7 bases line up with TRBD1. CDR3 length: 15 amino acids. Losses at the gene ends were 3 bases for V and 6 bases for J; bases not matched to a gene: 10. Germline V gene sequence: CDR1 MGHRA, CDR2 YSYEKL.

The rearrangement joins TRBV2 to TRBJ2-2, with 10 nucleotides matching TRBD2. Germline V gene lookup returns CDR1 SNHLY and CDR2 FYNNEI. V shed 4 bases, J shed 2 bases, and the junction held 16 bases outside the gene matches. This CDR3 region has 20 residues. The DNA for the CDR3 is TGTGCCAGCAGTGTTTGGCTAGCGGGAGACCCGTCCGGAAACACCGGGGAGCTGTTTTTT. It yields the protein CASSVWLAGDPSGNTGELFF.

The rearrangement joins TRBV19 to TRBJ2-2; possibly TRBD1 for D (6 bases). Trimming took off 6 bases at V and 0 bases at J, with 8 bases between the two ends. CDR1 is LNHDA and CDR2 is SQIVND in the germline V gene (reference sequence). The length of the CDR3 is 14 residues. The CDR3 nucleotides are TGTGCCAGTAGGGACAGAGCGAACACCGGGGAGCTGTTTTTT. This sequence encodes CASRDRANTGELFF. The entire variable domain, with the rest obtained from reference TRBV19 and TRBJ2-2, is as follows: DGGITQSPKYLFRKEGQNVTLSCEQNLNHDAMYWYRQDPGQGLRLIYYSQIVNDFQKGDIAEGYSVSREKKESFPLTVTSAQKNPTAFYLCASRDRANTGELFFGEGSRLTVL.

V is TRBV5-1 and J is TRBJ2-3, with 15 positions matching TRBD2. CDR3 length: 16 residues. The trim removed 1 base at V and 5 bases at J, leaving 2 bases unmatched. CDR1 and CDR2 (germline): SGHRS, YFSETQ. CDR3 protein: CASSLWGLAGGDTQYF. The CDR3 DNA reads TGCGCCAGCAGCTTGTGGGGACTAGCGGGGGGAGATACGCAGTATTTT.